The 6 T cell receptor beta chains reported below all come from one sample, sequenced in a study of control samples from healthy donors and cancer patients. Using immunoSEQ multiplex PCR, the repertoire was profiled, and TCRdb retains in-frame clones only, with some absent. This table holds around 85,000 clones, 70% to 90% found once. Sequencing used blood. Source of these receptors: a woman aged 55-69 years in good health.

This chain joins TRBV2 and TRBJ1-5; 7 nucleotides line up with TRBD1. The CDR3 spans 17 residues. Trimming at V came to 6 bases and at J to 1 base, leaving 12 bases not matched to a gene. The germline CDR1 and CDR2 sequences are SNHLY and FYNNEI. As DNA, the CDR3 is TGTGCCAGCAGGGCCTATACCGGGACAGTAAGCAATCAGCCCCAGCATTTT. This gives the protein CASRAYTGTVSNQPQHF.

CDR3 nucleotide sequence: TGTGCCTGGAGCGTAGGGGGTACTGAAGCTTTCTTT. Translating gives CAWSVGGTEAFF. The chain employs TRBV30 and TRBJ1-1; a possible D gene is TRBD1 (6 bases). This CDR3 has 12 residues. Germline loops: CDR1 GTSNPN, CDR2 SVGIG (reference sequence). Deletions cut 3 bases from V and 5 bases from J, with 10 bases between. The full variable domain, its missing parts supplied by reference TRBV30 and TRBJ1-1, is SQTIHQWPATLVQPVGSPLSLECTVEGTSNPNLYWYRQAAGRGLQLLFYSVGIGQISSEVPQNLSASRPQDRQFILSSKKLLLSDSGFYLCAWSVGGTEAFFGQGTRLTVV.

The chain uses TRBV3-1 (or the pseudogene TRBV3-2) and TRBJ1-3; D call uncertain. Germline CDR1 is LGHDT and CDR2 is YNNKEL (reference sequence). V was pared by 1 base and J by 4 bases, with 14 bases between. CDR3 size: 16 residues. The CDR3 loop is CASSQGGRSTGNTIYF. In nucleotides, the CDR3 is TGTGCCAGCAGCCAAGGAGGACGAAGTACCGGAAACACCATATATTTT.

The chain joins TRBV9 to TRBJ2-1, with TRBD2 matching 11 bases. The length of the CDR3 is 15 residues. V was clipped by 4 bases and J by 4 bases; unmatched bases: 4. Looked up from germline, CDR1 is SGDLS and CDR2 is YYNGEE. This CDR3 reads CASSLRLAGYNEQFF. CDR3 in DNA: TGTGCCAGCAGCTTACGACTAGCGGGATACAATGAGCAGTTCTTC.

CDR3 bases: TGTGCCAGCAGTTACTCGATCCAGGGGGAGCAGTTCTTC. This translates into CASSYSIQGEQFF. V and J are TRBV6-6 and TRBJ2-1; possibly TRBD1 for D (6 bases). Germline CDR1 and CDR2: MNHNY and SVGAGI (reference sequence). The CDR3 has 13 residues. V lost 0 bases, J lost 10 bases, and 10 bases lay in between.

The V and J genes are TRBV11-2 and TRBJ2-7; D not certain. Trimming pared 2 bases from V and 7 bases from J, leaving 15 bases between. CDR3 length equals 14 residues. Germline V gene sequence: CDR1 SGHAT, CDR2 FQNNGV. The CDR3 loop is CASSLTFNGEEQYF. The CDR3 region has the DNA TGTGCCAGCAGCTTAACGTTTAATGGTGAAGAGCAGTACTTC.